Below, 10 T cell receptor beta chains from the same sample are listed, as sequenced in a study of shared clonotypes between healthy human individuals. TCRdb's table, derived via immunoSEQ multiplex PCR, lists solely in-frame clones and lacks some. The repertoire holds about 560,000 clones, with around 81% as singletons. Sequencing used PBMCs. The source of these receptors is a woman aged 40 to 49 in good health. Some clones in this sample may be carry-over from other donors' samples.

The gene calls are TRBV27 and TRBJ1-2; 8 nucleotides agree with TRBD1. The CDR3 loop spans 15 amino acids. The trim removed 5 bases at V and 0 bases at J, leaving 5 bases unmatched. Germline CDR1 reads MNHEY; CDR2 reads SMNVEV (reference sequence). DNA of the CDR3: TGTGCCAGCAGTCTCGACAGGGGTGCTAACTATGGCTACACCTTC. The encoded protein is CASSLDRGANYGYTF.

The V call is TRBV5-4, the J call TRBJ2-5; 8 bases align to TRBD1. The V segment lost 4 bases and the J segment 8 bases; nucleotides outside the gene matches: 4. The V gene's germline CDR1 is SGHNT and CDR2 YYREEE (reference sequence). This CDR3 is 12 amino acids long. The CDR3 region has the DNA TGTGCCAGCAGCCTCCCAGGGGGCACCCAGTACTTC. Amino acid sequence: CASSLPGGTQYF.

The V call is TRBV7-2, the J call TRBJ2-5; D perhaps matches TRBD2 (5 bases). The germline gives CDR1 SGHTA, CDR2 FQGNSA. The ends were cut back, 1 base at V and 1 base at J, with 10 bases in the middle. This CDR3 is 15 amino acids long. The CDR3 sequence is CASSLVMGSQETQYF. CDR3 bases: TGTGCCAGCAGCTTAGTAATGGGGAGCCAAGAGACCCAGTACTTC.

The chain employs TRBV2 and TRBJ2-7, with 8 bases aligning to TRBD1. V was clipped by 4 bases and J by 5 bases; unmatched bases: 7. The CDR3 spans 14 residues. Germline CDR1 SNHLY, CDR2 FYNNEI. The CDR3 DNA reads TGTGCCAGCAGTGGCTCGGACAGGGACGACGAGCAGTACTTC. This sequence encodes CASSGSDRDDEQYF.

The chain couples TRBV4-1 to TRBJ2-7; TRBD1 might be the D (6 bases). This CDR3 contains 13 residues. Germline lookup yields CDR1 MGHRA and CDR2 YSYEKL. The germline V and J ends were trimmed by 4 bases and 2 bases, with 9 bases remaining between them. In nucleotides, the CDR3 is TGCGCCAGCAGCCCCCGGGACACCTACGAGCAGTACTTC. Translated, it gives CASSPRDTYEQYF.

The chain couples TRBV5-4 to TRBJ2-5; D may correspond to TRBD1 or TRBD2 (6 bases each). Trimming removed 0 bases from V and 2 bases from J, with 11 bases in between. Germline V gene lookup returns CDR1 SGHNT and CDR2 YYREEE (reference sequence). CDR3 length: 15 amino acids. CDR3 bases: TGTGCCAGCAGCTTGGCCGGGGGCAGTCAAGAGACCCAGTACTTC. Translated: CASSLAGGSQETQYF.

The chain combines TRBV19 with TRBJ2-5, with 10 nucleotides matching TRBD1. The J segment lost 4 bases and the V segment lost 4 bases, leaving 0 bases of the junction unmatched. CDR1 and CDR2 from the germline V gene are LNHDA and SQIVND (reference sequence). The CDR3 is made up of 13 amino acids. CDR3 sequence (DNA): TGTGCCAGTAGTAGGACAGGGGGAGAGACCCAGTACTTC. It specifies CASSRTGGETQYF.

In its sample, this clone was seen once. The chain links TRBV19 to TRBJ1-1; possibly TRBD1 for D (5 bases). The CDR3 extends over 15 amino acids. The V gene lost 8 bases and the J gene lost 4 bases, with 20 bases spanning the gap. In germline, CDR1 is LNHDA, CDR2 SQIVND (reference sequence). The CDR3 is CASQKKGTPGTEAFF. DNA for the CDR3: TGTGCCAGTCAAAAAAAGGGGACGCCAGGCACTGAAGCTTTCTTT.

This sequence joins TRBV7-9 and TRBJ1-2; D is unclear. V was clipped by 4 bases and J by 7 bases, with 19 bases between them. This CDR3 region has 15 residues. Germline V gene data show CDR1 as SEHNR and CDR2 as FQNEAQ (reference sequence). The CDR3 here is CASSYPLGRFGGYTF. Written as DNA, the CDR3 is TGTGCCAGCAGCTACCCGCTTGGGAGGTTTGGTGGCTACACCTTC.

This clone was observed once. This chain connects TRBV18 to TRBJ2-3; TRBD2 might be the D (5 bases). From germline, CDR1 is KGHSH and CDR2 LQKENI. The length of the CDR3 is 14 residues. Trimming stripped 3 bases from V and 4 bases from J, with 11 bases between. The CDR3 DNA follows: TGTGCCAGCTCACCGAGCGGAGACTCAGATACGCAGTATTTT. Translation: CASSPSGDSDTQYF.